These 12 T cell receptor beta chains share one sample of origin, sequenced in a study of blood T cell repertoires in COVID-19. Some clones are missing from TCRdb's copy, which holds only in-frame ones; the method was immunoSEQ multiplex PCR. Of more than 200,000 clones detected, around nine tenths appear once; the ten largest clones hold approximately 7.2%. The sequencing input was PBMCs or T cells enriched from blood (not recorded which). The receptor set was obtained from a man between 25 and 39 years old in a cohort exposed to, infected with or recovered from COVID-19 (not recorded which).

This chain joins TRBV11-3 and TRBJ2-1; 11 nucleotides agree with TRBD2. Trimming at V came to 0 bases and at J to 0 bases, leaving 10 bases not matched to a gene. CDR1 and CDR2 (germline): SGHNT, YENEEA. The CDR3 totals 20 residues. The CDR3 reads CASSLDRRASGRSSYNEQFF. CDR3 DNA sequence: TGTGCCAGCAGCTTAGATCGGCGGGCTAGCGGGAGGAGCTCCTACAATGAGCAGTTCTTC.

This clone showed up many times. The CDR3 sequence is CASSRGQGARETQYF. The CDR3 DNA reads TGCGCCAGCAGCCGGGGCCAGGGGGCCCGAGAGACCCAGTACTTC. The chain links TRBV4-1 to TRBJ2-5, with TRBD1 matching over 8 bases. The V segment lost 4 bases and the J segment 4 bases; nucleotides outside the gene matches: 8. The germline V gene encodes CDR1 MGHRA and CDR2 YSYEKL. The CDR3 runs to 15 residues.

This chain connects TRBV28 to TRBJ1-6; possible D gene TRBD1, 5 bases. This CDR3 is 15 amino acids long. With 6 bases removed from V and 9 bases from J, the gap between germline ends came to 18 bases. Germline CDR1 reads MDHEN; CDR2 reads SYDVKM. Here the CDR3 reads CASRALQGLGSPLHF. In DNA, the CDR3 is TGTGCCAGCAGGGCTCTCCAGGGTCTTGGTTCACCCCTCCACTTT.

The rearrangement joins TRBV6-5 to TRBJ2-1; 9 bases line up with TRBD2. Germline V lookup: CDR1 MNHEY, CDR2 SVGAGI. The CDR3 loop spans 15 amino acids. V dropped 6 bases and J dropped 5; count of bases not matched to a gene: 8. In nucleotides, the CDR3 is TGTGCCAGCAGACCCCCGGGACTAGCCCACAATGAGCAGTTCTTC. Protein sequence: CASRPPGLAHNEQFF.

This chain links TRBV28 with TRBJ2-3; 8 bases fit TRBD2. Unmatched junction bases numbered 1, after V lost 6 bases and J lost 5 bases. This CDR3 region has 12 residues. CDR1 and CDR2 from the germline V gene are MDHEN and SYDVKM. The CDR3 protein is CASSGTRDTQYF. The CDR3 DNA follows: TGTGCCAGCAGCGGGACTAGAGATACGCAGTATTTT.

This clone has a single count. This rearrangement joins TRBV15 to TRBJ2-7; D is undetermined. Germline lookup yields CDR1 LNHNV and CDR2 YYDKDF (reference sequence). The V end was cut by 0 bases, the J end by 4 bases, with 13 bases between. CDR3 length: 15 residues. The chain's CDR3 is CATSRDLDIGYEQYF. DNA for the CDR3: TGTGCCACCAGCAGAGATCTTGACATCGGATACGAGCAGTACTTC.

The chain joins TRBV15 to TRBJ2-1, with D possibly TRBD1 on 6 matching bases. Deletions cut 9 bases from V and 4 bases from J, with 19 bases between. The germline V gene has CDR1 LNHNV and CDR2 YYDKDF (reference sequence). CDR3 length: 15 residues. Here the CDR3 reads CATANGTLDYNEQFF. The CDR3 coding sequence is TGTGCCACTGCCAACGGGACACTTGATTACAATGAGCAGTTCTTC.

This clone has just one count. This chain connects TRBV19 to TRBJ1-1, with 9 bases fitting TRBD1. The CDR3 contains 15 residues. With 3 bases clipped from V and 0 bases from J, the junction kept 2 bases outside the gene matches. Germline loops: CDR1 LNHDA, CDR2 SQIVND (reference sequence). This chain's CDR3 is CASSMWTGVNTEAFF. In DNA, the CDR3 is TGTGCCAGTAGTATGTGGACAGGGGTGAACACTGAAGCTTTCTTT.

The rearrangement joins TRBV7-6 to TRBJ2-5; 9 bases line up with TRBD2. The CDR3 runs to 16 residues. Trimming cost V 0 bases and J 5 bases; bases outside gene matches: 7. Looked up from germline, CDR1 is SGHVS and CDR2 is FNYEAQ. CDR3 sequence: CASSLAWREGLETQYF. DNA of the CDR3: TGTGCCAGCAGCTTAGCGTGGCGGGAGGGCCTCGAGACCCAGTACTTC. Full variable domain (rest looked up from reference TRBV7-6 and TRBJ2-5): GAGVSQSPRYKVTKRGQDVALRCDPISGHVSLYWYRQALGQGPEFLTYFNYEAQQDKSGLPNDRFSAERPEGSISTLTIQRTEQRDSAMYRCASSLAWREGLETQYFGPGTRLLVL.

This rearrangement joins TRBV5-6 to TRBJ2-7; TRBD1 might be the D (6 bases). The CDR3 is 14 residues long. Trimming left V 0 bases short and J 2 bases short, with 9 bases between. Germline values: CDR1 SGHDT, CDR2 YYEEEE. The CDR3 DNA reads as TGTGCCAGCAGCTTGGGGGACAACCCCTACGAGCAGTACTTC. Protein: CASSLGDNPYEQYF.

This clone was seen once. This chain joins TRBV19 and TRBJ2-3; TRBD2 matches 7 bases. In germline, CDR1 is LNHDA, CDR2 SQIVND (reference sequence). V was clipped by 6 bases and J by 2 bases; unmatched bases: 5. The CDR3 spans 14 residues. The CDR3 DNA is TGTGCCAGTAGGAGGAGCGGGGTCACAGATACGCAGTATTTT. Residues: CASRRSGVTDTQYF.

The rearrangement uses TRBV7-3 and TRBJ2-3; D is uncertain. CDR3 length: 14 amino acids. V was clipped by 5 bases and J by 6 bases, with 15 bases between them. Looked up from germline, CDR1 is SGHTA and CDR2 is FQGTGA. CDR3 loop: CASSPNMAGDTQYF. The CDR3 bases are TGTGCCAGCAGCCCCAATATGGCCGGGGATACGCAGTATTTT.